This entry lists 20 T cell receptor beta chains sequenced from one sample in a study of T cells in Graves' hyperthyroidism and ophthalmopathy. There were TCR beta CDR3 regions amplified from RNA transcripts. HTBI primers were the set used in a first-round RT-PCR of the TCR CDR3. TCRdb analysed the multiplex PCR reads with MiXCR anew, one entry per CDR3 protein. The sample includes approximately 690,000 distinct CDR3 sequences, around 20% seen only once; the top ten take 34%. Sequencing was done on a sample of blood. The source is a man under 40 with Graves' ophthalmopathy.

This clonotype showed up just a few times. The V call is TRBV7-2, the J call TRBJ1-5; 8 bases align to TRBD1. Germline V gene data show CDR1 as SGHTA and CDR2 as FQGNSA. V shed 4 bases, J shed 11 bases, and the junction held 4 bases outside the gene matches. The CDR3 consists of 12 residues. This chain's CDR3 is CASSSDRVSQHF. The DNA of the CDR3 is TGTGCCAGCAGCTCGGACAGGGTATCCCAGCATTTT.

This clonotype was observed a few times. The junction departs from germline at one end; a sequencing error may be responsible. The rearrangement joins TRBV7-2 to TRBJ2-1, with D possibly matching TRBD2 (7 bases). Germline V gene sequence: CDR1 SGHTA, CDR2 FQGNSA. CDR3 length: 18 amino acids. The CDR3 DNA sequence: TGTGCCAGCAGCTTAGGCGGTCGTGGCGGGGGCTTCTACAATGAGCGGTTCTTC. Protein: CASSLGGRGGGFYNERFF.

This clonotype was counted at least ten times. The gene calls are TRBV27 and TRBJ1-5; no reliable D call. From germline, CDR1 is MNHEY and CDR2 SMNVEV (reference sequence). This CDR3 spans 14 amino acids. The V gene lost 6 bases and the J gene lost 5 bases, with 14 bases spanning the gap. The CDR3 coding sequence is TGTGCCAGCAGCCCATTAAGGGAGGATCAGCCCCAGCATTTT. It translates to CASSPLREDQPQHF.

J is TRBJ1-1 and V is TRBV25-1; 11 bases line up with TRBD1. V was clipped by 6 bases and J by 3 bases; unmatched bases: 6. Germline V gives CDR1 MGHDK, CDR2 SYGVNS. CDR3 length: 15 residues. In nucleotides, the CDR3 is TGTGCCAGCAGCTGGACAGGGGGCCAGGACACTGAAGCTTTCTTT. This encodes CASSWTGGQDTEAFF.

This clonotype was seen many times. This chain's CDR3 is CASSYSRQITEAFF. The CDR3 DNA follows: TGTGCCAGCAGTTACTCTAGACAGATCACTGAAGCTTTCTTT. This chain connects TRBV6-6 to TRBJ1-1; possibly TRBD1 for D (5 bases). Trimming took 0 bases from V and 4 from J, leaving 9 bases between them. This CDR3 is 14 amino acids long. CDR1 MNHNY and CDR2 SVGAGI come from the germline V gene (reference sequence).

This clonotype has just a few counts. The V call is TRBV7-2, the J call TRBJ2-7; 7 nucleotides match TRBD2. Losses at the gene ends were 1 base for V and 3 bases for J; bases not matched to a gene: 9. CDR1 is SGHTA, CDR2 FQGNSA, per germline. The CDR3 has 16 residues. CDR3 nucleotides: TGTGCCAGCAGCTTAGGGTCCCGCGGGGGACTCTACGAGCAGTACTTC. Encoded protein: CASSLGSRGGLYEQYF.

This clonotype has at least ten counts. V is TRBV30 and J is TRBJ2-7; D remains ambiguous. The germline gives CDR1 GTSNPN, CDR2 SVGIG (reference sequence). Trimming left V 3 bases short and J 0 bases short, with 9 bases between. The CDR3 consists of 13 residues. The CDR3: CAWRWAGSYEQYF. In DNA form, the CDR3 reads TGTGCCTGGAGATGGGCCGGCTCCTACGAGCAGTACTTC.

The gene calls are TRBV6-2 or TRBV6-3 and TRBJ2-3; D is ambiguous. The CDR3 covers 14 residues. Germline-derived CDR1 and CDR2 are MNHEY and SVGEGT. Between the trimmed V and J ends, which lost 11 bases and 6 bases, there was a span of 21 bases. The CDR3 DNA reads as TGTGCCTCTCCTATGGGTCCGGATTGGGATACGCAGTATTTT. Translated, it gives CASPMGPDWDTQYF.

The CDR3 DNA is TGTGCCACCCGGGCATCAGGAAACACCATATATTTT. This codes for CATRASGNTIYF. The chain recombines TRBV6-1 with TRBJ1-3; no reliable D call. The V gene's germline CDR1 is MNHNS and CDR2 SASEGT. The CDR3 is made up of 12 amino acids. With 10 bases removed from V and 4 bases from J, the gap between germline ends came to 11 bases.

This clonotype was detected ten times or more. The CDR3 here is CASSLDQPQHF. The DNA of the CDR3 is TGTGCCAGCAGTTTGGATCAGCCCCAGCATTTT. The chain carries TRBV28 and TRBJ1-5; no reliable D call. From germline, CDR1 is MDHEN and CDR2 SYDVKM. The V end was cut by 3 bases, the J end by 5 bases, with 2 bases between. The CDR3 length is 11 residues.

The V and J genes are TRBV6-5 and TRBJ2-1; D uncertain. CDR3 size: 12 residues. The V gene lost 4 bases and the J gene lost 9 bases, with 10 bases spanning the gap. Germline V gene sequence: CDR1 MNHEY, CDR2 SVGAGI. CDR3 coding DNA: TGTGCCAGCAGTTCCCCCCCGCCTGAGCAGTTCTTC. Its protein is CASSSPPPEQFF.

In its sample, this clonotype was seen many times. CDR3 coding DNA: TGTGCCTGGAGTGGCCAAAGACAGGGCAGCTCCTACAATGAGCAGTTCTTC. Translation gives CAWSGQRQGSSYNEQFF. The gene calls are TRBV30 and TRBJ2-1; 7 nucleotides align to TRBD1. After removal of 1 base from V and 0 bases from J, the junction contained 9 bases not matched to a gene. The germline V gene has CDR1 GTSNPN and CDR2 SVGIG (reference sequence). The CDR3 totals 17 residues.

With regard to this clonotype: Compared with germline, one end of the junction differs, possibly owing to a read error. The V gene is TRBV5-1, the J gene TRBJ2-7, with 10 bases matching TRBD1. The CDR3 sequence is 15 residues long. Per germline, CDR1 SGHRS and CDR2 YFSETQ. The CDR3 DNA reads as TGCGCCAGCAGCCCCGCCGGGACAGGGGACTACGAGCGGTACTTC. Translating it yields CASSPAGTGDYERYF.

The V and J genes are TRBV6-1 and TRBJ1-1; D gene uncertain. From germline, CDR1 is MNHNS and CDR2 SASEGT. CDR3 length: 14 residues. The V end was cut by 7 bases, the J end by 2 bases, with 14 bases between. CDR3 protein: CASTDGQQNTEAFF. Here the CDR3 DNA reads TGTGCCAGCACTGATGGGCAGCAAAACACTGAAGCTTTCTTT.

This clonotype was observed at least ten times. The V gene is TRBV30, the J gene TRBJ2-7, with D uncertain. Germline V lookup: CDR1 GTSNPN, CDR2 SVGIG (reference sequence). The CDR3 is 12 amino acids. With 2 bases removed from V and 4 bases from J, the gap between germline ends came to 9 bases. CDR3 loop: CAWSSNGYEQYF. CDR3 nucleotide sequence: TGTGCCTGGAGTTCCAATGGTTACGAGCAGTACTTC.

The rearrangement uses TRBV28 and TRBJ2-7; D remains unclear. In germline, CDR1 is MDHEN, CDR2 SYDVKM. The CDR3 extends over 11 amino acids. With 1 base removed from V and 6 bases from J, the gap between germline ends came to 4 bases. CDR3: CASSLSFEQYF. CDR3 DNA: TGTGCCAGCAGTTTATCTTTCGAGCAGTACTTC.

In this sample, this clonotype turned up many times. The CDR3 protein is CASSLAVAGGVSYEQYF. CDR3 coding DNA: TGTGCCAGCAGCTTAGCGGTAGCGGGAGGGGTCTCCTACGAGCAGTACTTC. This rearrangement joins TRBV7-2 to TRBJ2-7, with 11 bases lining up with TRBD2. V lost 0 bases to trimming and J lost 0 bases; unmatched junction nucleotides: 4. The CDR3 is 17 residues long. Germline V gene lookup returns CDR1 SGHTA and CDR2 FQGNSA.

This CDR3 reads CASSLDLFGELFF. DNA for the CDR3: TGTGCCAGCAGCTTAGACCTATTTGGGGAGCTGTTTTTT. The chain employs TRBV11-1 and TRBJ2-2; D unclear. Germline lookup yields CDR1 SGHAT and CDR2 FQDESV (reference sequence). V shed 1 base and J shed 8 bases, with 8 bases lying between them. The CDR3 has 13 residues.

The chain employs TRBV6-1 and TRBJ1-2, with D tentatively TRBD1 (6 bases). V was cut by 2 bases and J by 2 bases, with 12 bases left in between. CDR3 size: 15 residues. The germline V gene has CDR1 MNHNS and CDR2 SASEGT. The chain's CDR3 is CASSERGSINYGYTF. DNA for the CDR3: TGTGCCAGCAGTGAAAGGGGGAGCATCAACTATGGCTACACCTTC.

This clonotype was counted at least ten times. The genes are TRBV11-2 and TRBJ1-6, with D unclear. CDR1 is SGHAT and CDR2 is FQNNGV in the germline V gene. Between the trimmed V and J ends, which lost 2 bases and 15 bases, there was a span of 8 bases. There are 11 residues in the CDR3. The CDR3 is CASSLQSGLHF. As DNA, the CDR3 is TGTGCCAGCAGCTTACAGTCGGGCCTCCACTTT.